The sequence of this T cell receptor (beta chain) was determined in a study of human T cells and chemical hapten exposure. Study at large: Per-sample TCR yield variation was attributed mainly to small pooled library volume differences. Notes on the study in general: Alopecia affecting every donor means their immune response may not match healthy people's.

With V trimmed by 1 base and J by 3 bases, 2 bases remained unmatched. The CDR3 extends over 14 amino acids. Germline CDR1 and CDR2: SGHAT and FQNNGV. TCRdb redid the calling of the RACE reads with MiXCR, one entry per CDR3 protein. Counted here are roughly 100,000 distinct CDR3 sequences, roughly 11% occurring once; the ten biggest clones make up 3% to 4%. This clonotype has ten or more counts. What it recognizes is unknown. Described time point: patch test 1, 2 weeks after DPC sensitization. Documented treatment: therapeutic diphenylcyclopropenone sensitization with weekly scalp DPC. Donation of samples came from alopecia patients who were 18 to 70 years old and suitable for DPC.

The rearrangement links TRBV11-2 to TRBJ1-2; 7 bases match TRBD1. The TCR was taken from a woman aged 40-49 years with alopecia areata. Some clones in this sample may be carry-over from other donors' samples. The material was whole blood, obtained in connection with sensitization to the hapten diphenylcyclopropenone (DPC). CDR3 residues: CASSLGGGDYGYTF. The CDR3 coding sequence is TGTGCCAGCAGCTTAGGAGGGGGCGACTATGGCTACACCTTC.